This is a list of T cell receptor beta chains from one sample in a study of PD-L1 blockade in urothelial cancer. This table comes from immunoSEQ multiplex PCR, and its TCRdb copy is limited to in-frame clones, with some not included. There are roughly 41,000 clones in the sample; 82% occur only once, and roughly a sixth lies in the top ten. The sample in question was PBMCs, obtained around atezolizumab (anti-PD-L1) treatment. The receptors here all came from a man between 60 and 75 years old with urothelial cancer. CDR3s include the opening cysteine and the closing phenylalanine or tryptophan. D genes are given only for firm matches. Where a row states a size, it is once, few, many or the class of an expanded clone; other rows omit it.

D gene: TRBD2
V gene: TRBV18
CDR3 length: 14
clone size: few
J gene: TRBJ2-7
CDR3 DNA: TGTGCCAGCTCACCGGGGAGGGTGGGCTACGAGCAGTACTTC
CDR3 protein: CASSPGRVGYEQYF

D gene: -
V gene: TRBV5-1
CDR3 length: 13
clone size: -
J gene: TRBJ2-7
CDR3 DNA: TGCGCCAGCAGCACCAACACGGGCTACGAGCAGTACTTC
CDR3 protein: CASSTNTGYEQYF

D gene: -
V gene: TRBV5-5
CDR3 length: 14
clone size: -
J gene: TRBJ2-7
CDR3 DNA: TGTGCCAGCAGCTTGGGACAGGAGATCTACGAGCAGTACTTC
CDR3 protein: CASSLGQEIYEQYF

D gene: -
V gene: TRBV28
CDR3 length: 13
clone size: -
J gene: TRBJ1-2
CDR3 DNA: TGTGCCAGCAGTTTAAGAGTCCGATATGGCTACACCTTC
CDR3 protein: CASSLRVRYGYTF

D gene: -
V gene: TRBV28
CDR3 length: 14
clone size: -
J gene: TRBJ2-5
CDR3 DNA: TGTGCCAGCAGTCGGGATCCCGTCCAAGAGACCCAGTACTTC
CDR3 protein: CASSRDPVQETQYF

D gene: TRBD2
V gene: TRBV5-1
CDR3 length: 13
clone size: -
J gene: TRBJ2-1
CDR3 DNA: TGCGCCAGCAGACTAGCGGGGGGTTATGAGCAGTTCTTC
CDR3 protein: CASRLAGGYEQFF

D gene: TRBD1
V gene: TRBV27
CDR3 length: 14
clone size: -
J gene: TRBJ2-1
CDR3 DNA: TGTGCCAGCAGTGGGACAGGGCTATACAATGAGCAGTTCTTC
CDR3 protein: CASSGTGLYNEQFF

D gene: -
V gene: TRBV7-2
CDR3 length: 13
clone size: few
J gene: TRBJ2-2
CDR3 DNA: TGTGCCAGCAGCGAACGGGTCACCGGGGAGCTGTTTTTT
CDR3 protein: CASSERVTGELFF

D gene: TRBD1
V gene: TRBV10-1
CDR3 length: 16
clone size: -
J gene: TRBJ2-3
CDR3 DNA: TGCGCCAGCAGTGAGTCGAGGGGGACAGGGAGGGATACGCAGTATTTT
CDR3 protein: CASSESRGTGRDTQYF

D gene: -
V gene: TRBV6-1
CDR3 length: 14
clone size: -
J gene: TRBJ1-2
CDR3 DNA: TGTGCCAGCAGCCCGGGAGGGGTAAAGATTGGCTACACCTTC
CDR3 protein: CASSPGGVKIGYTF

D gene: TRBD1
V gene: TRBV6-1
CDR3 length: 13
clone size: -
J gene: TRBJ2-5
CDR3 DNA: TGTGCCAGTACCAGACAGGGCCAAGAGACCCAGTACTTC
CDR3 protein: CASTRQGQETQYF

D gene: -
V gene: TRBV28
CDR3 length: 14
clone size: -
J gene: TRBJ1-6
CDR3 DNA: TGTGCCAGCAGAACCGGGACAACCTGGTCCGCCCTCCACTTT
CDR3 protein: CASRTGTTWSALHF

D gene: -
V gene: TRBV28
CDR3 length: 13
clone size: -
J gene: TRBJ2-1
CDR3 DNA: TGTGCCAGCAGGCCAGGAGGGGGCGGTGAGCAGTTCTTC
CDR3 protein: CASRPGGGGEQFF

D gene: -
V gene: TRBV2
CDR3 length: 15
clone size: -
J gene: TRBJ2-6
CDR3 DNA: TGTGCCAGCCTCGATAGCAGTACTGGGGCCAACGTCCTGACTTTC
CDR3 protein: CASLDSSTGANVLTF

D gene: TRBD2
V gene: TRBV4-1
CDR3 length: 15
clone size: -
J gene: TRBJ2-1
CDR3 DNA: TGCGCCAGCAGCGGCGGCGGGGGGGCTTATAATGAGCAGTTCTTC
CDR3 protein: CASSGGGGAYNEQFF

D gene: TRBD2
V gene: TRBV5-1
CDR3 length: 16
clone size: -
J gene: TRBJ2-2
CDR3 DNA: TGCGCCAGCAGCTTGAGGGCTAGCGGAATCGCCGGGGAGCTGTTTTTT
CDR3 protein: CASSLRASGIAGELFF

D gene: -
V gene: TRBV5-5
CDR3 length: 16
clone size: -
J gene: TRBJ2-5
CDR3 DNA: TGTGCCAGCAGCTTGGTGACTTTCCCCCCACCAGAGACCCAGTACTTC
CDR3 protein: CASSLVTFPPPETQYF

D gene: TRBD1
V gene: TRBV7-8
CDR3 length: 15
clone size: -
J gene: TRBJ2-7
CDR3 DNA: TGTGCCAGCAGCTTAGTCGGACAGGGGGGCTACGAGCAGTACTTC
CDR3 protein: CASSLVGQGGYEQYF

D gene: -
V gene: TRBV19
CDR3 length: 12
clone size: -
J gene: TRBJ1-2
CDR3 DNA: TGTGCCAGTACGGGGTCTAACTATGGCTACACCTTC
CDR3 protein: CASTGSNYGYTF

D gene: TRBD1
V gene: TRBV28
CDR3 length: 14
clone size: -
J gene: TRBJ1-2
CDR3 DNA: TGTGCCAGCAGTATCAGGGGGAGTGGCTATGGCTACACCTTC
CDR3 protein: CASSIRGSGYGYTF

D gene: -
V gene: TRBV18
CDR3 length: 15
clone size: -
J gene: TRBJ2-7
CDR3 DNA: TGTGCCAGCTCACCCTCGACAGGTTACTCCTACGAGCAGTACTTC
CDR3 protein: CASSPSTGYSYEQYF

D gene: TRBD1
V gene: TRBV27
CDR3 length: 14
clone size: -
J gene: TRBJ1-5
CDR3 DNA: TGTGCCAGCAGTCCGGGACAGGCTAATCAGCCCCAGCATTTT
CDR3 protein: CASSPGQANQPQHF